This is a list of T cell receptor beta chains from one sample in a study of T-cell memory formation after mild COVID-19. TCRdb called the 5' RACE reads again in MiXCR, with one record for every CDR3 protein. In the table there are roughly 300,000 distinct CDR3 sequences, approximately 8% of which are singletons. Sequenced sample: PBMCs or a T cell subset sorted from them (not recorded which). The receptors originated from a man younger than 35 who had mild COVID-19 (a few samples of this study predate the infection). Cell type and time point are not known. CDR3s include the opening cysteine and the closing phenylalanine or tryptophan. D genes are given only for firm matches. Only part of the rows carry a size: once, few, many, or a class if the clone is expanded.

>-|-|TRBJ1-1|TRBV30
CARGGPRAFF
TGTGCCCGGGGGGGCCCAAGAGCTTTCTTT
>-|few|TRBJ1-1|TRBV7-2
CASSPLGGWTEAFF
TGTGCCAGCAGCCCTCTAGGGGGATGGACTGAAGCTTTCTTT
>-|few|TRBJ1-2|TRBV7-9
CASSLSRQGVGYTF
TGTGCCAGCAGCTTATCACGGCAGGGTGTAGGCTACACCTTC
>TRBD2|few|TRBJ2-2|TRBV20-1
CSARPLAGTSGGQNTGELFF
TGCAGTGCTAGACCGCTAGCCGGGACTAGCGGGGGCCAGAACACCGGGGAGCTGTTTTTT
>-|-|TRBJ2-5|TRBV20-1
CSAERGGAETQYF
TGCAGTGCGGAAAGGGGGGGGGCGGAGACCCAGTACTTC
>TRBD2|few|TRBJ2-7|TRBV7-2
CASSLRPGLGTYEQYF
TGTGCCAGCAGCTTACGGCCCGGACTAGGGACCTACGAGCAGTACTTC
>-|few|TRBJ1-6|TRBV29-1
CSVVGGLGGNSPLHF
TGCAGCGTTGTAGGAGGTTTGGGTGGTAATTCACCCCTCCACTTT
>TRBD1|few|TRBJ2-7|TRBV27
CASAPRTGGWREQYF
TGTGCCAGCGCCCCAAGGACAGGGGGCTGGAGGGAGCAGTACTTC
>TRBD1|many|TRBJ1-1|TRBV5-1
CASSVTGTVGTEAFF
TGCGCCAGCAGCGTTACCGGGACAGTGGGCACTGAAGCTTTCTTT
>TRBD1|few|TRBJ2-2|TRBV7-3
CASSEQGNDGELFF
TGTGCCAGCAGCGAACAGGGGAACGACGGGGAGCTGTTTTTT